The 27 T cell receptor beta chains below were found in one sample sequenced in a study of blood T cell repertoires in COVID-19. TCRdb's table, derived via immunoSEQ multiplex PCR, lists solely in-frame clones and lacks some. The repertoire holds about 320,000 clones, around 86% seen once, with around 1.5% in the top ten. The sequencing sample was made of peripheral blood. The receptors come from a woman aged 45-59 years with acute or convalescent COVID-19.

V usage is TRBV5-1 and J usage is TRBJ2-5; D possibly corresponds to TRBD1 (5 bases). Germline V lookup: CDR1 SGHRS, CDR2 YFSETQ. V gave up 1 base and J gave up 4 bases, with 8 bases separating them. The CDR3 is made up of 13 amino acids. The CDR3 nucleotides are TGCGCCAGCAGCTTGATGACAGCAGAGACCCAGTACTTC. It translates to CASSLMTAETQYF.

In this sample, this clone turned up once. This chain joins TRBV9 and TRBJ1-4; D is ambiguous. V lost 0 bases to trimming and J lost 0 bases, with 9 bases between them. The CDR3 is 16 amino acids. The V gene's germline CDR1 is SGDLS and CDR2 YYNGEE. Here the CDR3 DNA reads TGTGCCAGCAGCGTAGGGCAGTATGCAACTAATGAAAAACTGTTTTTT. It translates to CASSVGQYATNEKLFF. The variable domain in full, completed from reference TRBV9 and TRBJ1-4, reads DSGVTQTPKHLITATGQRVTLRCSPRSGDLSVYWYQQSLDQGLQFLIQYYNGEERAKGNILERFSAQQFPDLHSELNLSSLELGDSALYFCASSVGQYATNEKLFFGSGTQLSVL.

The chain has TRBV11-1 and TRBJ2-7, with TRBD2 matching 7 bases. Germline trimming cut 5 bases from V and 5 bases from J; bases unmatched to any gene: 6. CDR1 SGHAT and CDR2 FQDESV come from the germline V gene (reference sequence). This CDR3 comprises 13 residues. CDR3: CASSPRLAHEQYF. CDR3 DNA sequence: TGTGCCAGCAGCCCCAGACTAGCCCACGAGCAGTACTTC.

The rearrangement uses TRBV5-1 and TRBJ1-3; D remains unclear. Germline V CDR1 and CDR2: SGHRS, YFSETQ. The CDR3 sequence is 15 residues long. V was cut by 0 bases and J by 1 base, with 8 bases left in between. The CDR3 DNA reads TGCGCCAGCAGCTTGGTGGCACAATCTGGAAACACCATATATTTT. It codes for CASSLVAQSGNTIYF. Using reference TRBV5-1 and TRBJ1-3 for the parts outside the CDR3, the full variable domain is KAGVTQTPRYLIKTRGQQVTLSCSPISGHRSVSWYQQTPGQGLQFLFEYFSETQRNKGNFPGRFSGRQFSNSRSEMNVSTLELGDSALYLCASSLVAQSGNTIYFGEGSWLTVV.

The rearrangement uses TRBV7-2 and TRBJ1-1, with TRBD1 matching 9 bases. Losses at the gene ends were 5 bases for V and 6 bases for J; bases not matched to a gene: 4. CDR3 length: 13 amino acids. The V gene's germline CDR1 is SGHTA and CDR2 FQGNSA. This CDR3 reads CASSQQGAAEAFF. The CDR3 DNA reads TGTGCCAGCAGCCAACAGGGGGCGGCTGAAGCTTTCTTT.

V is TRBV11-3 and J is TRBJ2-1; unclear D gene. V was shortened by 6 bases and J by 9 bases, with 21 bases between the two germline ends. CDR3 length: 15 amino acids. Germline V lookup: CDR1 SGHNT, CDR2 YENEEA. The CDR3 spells CASSKSPASLREQFF. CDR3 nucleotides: TGTGCCAGCAGTAAGAGTCCGGCTAGTCTCCGTGAGCAGTTCTTC.

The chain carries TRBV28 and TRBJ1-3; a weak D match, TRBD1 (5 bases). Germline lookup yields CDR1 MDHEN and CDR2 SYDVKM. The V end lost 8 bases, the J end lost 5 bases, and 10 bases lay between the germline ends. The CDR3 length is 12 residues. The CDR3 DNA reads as TGTGCCAGCGGGGGACTTCGAAACACCATATATTTT. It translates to CASGGLRNTIYF.

The CDR3 DNA follows: TGTGCCAGCAGCCCCAGGGAAGTAGGCACTGAAGCTTTCTTT. This encodes CASSPREVGTEAFF. V is TRBV7-9 and J is TRBJ1-1; perhaps TRBD1 as D (5 bases). Trimming shortened V by 5 bases and J by 4 bases, and 14 bases separated the two germline ends. Germline V gene sequence: CDR1 SEHNR, CDR2 FQNEAQ (reference sequence). The CDR3 contains 14 residues.

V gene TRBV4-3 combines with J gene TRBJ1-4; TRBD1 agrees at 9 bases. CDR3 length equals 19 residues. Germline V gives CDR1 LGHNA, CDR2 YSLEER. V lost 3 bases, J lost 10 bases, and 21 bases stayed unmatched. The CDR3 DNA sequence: TGCGCCAGCAGCCAGCTCGCGGGACAGGGTTTATCTATAGTGGGAAAACTGTTTTTT. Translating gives CASSQLAGQGLSIVGKLFF.

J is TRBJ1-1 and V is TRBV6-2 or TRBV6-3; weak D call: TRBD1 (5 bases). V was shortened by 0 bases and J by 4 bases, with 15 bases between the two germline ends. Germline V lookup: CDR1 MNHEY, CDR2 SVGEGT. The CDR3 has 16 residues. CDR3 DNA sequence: TGTGCCAGCAGTTACTCTCTTCGGGACTTGAGCACTGAAGCTTTCTTT. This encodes CASSYSLRDLSTEAFF.

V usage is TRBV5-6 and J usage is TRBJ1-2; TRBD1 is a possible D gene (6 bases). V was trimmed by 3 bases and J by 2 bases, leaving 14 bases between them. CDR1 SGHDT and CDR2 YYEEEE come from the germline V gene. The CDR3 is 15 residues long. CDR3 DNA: TGTGCCAGCAGCTCCACAGACAGGATAAACTATGGCTACACCTTC. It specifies CASSSTDRINYGYTF.

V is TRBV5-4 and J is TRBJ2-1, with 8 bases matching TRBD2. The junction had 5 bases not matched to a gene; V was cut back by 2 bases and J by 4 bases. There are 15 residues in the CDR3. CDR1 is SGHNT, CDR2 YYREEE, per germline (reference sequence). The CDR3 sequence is CASSLGGLGYNEQFF. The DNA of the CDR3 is TGTGCCAGCAGCTTAGGGGGACTAGGGTACAATGAGCAGTTCTTC.

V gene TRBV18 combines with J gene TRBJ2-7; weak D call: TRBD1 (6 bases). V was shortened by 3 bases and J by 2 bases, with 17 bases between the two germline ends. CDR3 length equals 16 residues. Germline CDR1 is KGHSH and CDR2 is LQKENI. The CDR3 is CASSPLQGGTAYEQYF. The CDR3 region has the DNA TGTGCCAGCTCACCGCTACAGGGCGGAACCGCCTACGAGCAGTACTTC. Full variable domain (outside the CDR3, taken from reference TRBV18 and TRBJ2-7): NAGVMQNPRHLVRRRGQEARLRCSPMKGHSHVYWYRQLPEEGLKFMVYLQKENIIDESGMPKERFSAEFPKEGPSILRIQQVVRGDSAAYFCASSPLQGGTAYEQYFGPGTRLTVT.

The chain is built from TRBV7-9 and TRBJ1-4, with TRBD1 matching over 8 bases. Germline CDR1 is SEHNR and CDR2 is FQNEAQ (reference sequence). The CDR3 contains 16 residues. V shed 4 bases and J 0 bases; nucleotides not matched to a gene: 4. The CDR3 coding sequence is TGTGCCAGCAGCTCGGGACAGGTCGCAACTAATGAAAAACTGTTTTTT. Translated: CASSSGQVATNEKLFF.

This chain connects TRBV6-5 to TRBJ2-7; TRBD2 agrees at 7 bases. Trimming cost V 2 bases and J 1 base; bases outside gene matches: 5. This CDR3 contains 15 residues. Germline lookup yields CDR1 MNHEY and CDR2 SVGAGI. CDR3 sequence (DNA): TGTGCCAGCAGTTACGGGAGGGGATGGTCCTACGAGCAGTACTTC. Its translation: CASSYGRGWSYEQYF.

In DNA, the CDR3 is TGCGCCAGCAGCCCCGTGGCTAGCGGCACAGATACGCAGTATTTT. It codes for CASSPVASGTDTQYF. The chain joins TRBV4-1 to TRBJ2-3; a possible D gene is TRBD2 (6 bases). CDR3 length equals 15 residues. CDR1 is MGHRA, CDR2 YSYEKL, per germline. Trimming removed 4 bases at V and 1 base at J, with 12 bases between.

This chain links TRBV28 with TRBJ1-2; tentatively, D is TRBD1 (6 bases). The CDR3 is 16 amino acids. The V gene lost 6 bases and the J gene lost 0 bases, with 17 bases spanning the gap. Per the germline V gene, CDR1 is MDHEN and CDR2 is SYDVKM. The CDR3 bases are TGTGCCAGCAGAAAACCCGGGACAAGAGCTAACTATGGCTACACCTTC. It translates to CASRKPGTRANYGYTF.

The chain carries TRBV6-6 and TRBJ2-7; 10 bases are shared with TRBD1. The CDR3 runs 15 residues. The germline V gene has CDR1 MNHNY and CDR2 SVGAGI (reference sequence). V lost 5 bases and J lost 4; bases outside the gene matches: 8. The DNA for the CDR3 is TGTGCCAGCAGTCGCTCGACAGGGGGCGGTTACGAGCAGTACTTC. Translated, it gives CASSRSTGGGYEQYF.

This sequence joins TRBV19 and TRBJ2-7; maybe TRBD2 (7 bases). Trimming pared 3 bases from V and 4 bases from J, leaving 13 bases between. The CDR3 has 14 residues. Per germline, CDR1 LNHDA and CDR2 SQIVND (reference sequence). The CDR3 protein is CASSIIRGAYEQYF. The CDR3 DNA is TGTGCCAGTAGTATTATTCGGGGGGCGTACGAGCAGTACTTC.

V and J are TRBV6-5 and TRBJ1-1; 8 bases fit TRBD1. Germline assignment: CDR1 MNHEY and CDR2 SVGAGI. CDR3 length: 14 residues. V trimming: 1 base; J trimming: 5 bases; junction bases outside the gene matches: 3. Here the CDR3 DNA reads TGTGCCAGCAGTTACTACAGGGGGGGAACTGAAGCTTTCTTT. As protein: CASSYYRGGTEAFF.

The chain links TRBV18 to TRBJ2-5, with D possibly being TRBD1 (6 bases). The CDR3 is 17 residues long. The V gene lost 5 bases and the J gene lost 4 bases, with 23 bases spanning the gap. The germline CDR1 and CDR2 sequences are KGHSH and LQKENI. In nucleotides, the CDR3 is TGTGCCAGCTCAAACCGGGACAAGGGGCTCCAAAGAGAGACCCAGTACTTC. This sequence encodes CASSNRDKGLQRETQYF.

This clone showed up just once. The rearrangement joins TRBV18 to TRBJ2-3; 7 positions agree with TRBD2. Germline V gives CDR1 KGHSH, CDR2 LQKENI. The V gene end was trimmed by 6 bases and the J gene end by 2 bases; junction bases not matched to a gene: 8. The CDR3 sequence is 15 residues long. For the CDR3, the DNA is TGTGCCAGCTCTTTTGCGGCGGGAGCCACAGATACGCAGTATTTT. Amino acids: CASSFAAGATDTQYF.

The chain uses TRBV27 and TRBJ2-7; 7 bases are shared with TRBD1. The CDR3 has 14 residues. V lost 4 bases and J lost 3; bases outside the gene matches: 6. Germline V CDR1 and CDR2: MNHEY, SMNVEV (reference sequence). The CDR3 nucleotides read TGTGCCAGCAGTTCTTACCGGGACAGCTACGAGCAGTACTTC. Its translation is CASSSYRDSYEQYF.

The CDR3 DNA follows: TGCGCCAGCAGCCCGCGGACAGGGCGGGACAATCAGCCCCAGCATTTT. It is translated as CASSPRTGRDNQPQHF. V gene TRBV4-1 combines with J gene TRBJ1-5; 8 bases are a match to TRBD1. Germline V gives CDR1 MGHRA, CDR2 YSYEKL. There are 16 residues in the CDR3. V lost 4 bases and J lost 3; bases outside the gene matches: 8.

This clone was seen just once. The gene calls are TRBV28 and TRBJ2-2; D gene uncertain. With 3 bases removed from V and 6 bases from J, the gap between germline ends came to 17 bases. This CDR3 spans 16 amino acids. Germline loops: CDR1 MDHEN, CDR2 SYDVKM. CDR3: CASSFPLAVKAGELFF. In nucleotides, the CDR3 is TGTGCCAGCAGTTTTCCCTTGGCAGTTAAAGCCGGGGAGCTGTTTTTT. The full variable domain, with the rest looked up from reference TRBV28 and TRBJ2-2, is DVKVTQSSRYLVKRTGEKVFLECVQDMDHENMFWYRQDPGLGLRLIYFSYDVKMKEKGDIPEGYSVSREKKERFSLILESASTNQTSMYLCASSFPLAVKAGELFFGEGSRLTVL.

The CDR3 bases are TGTGCCAGCAGGAGGGAGCGAGCGGGAGCGGCAAACATTCAGTACTTC. Translating gives CASRRERAGAANIQYF. The chain links TRBV7-9 to TRBJ2-4; 8 bases agree with TRBD2. CDR3 length equals 16 residues. The germline gives CDR1 SEHNR, CDR2 FQNEAQ (reference sequence). The J segment lost 6 bases and the V segment lost 6 bases, leaving 13 bases of the junction unmatched.

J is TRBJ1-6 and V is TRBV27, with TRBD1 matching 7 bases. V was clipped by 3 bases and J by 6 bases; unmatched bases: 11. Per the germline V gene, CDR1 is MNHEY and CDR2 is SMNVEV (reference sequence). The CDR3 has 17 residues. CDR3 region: CASSFRPPGTANSPLHF. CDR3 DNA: TGTGCCAGCAGTTTTAGACCGCCCGGGACAGCTAATTCACCCCTCCACTTT.